This entry features one TCR beta chain sequence. The antigen is unknown. The V segment lost 4 bases and the J segment 7 bases; nucleotides outside the gene matches: 2. The CDR3 is made up of 14 amino acids. Germline lookup yields CDR1 LNHDA and CDR2 SQIVND (reference sequence). The data derive from a study of cytomegalovirus exposure and HLA in healthy donors. The PCR used 60 Vbeta and 13 Jbeta primers. Here immunoSEQ multiplex PCR was the method, and the copy in TCRdb shows in-frame clones only, minus some. The table includes roughly 150,000 clones, approximately 79% detected once. Study results and limitations: Analyses of presence/absence relied on an assumption of roughly uniform sequencing depth across donors. Per published reports, the classifier diagnosed cytomegalovirus status with high specificity and sensitivity. HLA restriction was apparent for most CMV-associated TCR beta chains in a later analysis.

The sequence was obtained from a woman in her fifties or sixties in good health and CMV-seropositive. Sequences were obtained from PBMCs. V gene TRBV19 combines with J gene TRBJ2-2, with 11 bases matching TRBD1. The CDR3 bases are TGTGCCAGTAGTAGGGGACAGGGGGTCGGGGAGCTGTTTTTT. Translating it yields CASSRGQGVGELFF.